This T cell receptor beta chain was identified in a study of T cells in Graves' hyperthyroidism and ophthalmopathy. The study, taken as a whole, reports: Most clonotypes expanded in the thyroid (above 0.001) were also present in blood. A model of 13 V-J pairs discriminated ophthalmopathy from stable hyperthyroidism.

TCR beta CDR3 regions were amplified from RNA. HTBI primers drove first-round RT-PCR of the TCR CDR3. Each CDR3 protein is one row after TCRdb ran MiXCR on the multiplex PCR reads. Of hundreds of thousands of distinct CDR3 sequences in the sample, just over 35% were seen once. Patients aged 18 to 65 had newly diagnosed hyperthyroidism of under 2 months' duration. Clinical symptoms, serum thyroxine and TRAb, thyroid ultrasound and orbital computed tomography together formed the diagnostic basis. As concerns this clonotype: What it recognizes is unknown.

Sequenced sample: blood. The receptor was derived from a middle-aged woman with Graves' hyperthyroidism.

CDR3 DNA: TGCAGCGTTGAACCGGGAACCATCGTCCTGACTTTC. Its translation: CSVEPGTIVLTF. The chain employs TRBV29-1 and TRBJ2-6; D might be TRBD2 (5 bases). The CDR3 is 12 residues long. Trimming took 2 bases from V and 12 from J, leaving 11 bases between them. CDR1 and CDR2 (germline): SQVTM, ANQGSEA.